This T cell receptor (beta chain) was retrieved from a study of response to subunit inactivated influenza vaccine. MiXCR, applied by TCRdb to the RT-PCR reads, yields one record per CDR3 protein. Found here are almost 250,000 distinct CDR3 sequences, 12% of them singletons; the top ten hold 7.5% to 10%. This clonotype was found many times. The germline V and J ends were trimmed by 0 bases and 4 bases, with 11 bases remaining between them. CDR3 size: 15 residues. The germline CDR1 and CDR2 sequences are SGHKS and YYEKEE (reference sequence). Sequencing was performed on non-naive T cells sorted from PBMCs, taken 14 to 15 days before vaccination. J is TRBJ1-5 and V is TRBV5-5; D gene ambiguous. This sequence was found in a man in his fifties who received an inactivated influenza vaccine. Written as DNA, the CDR3 is TGTGCCAGCAGCTTGGACAGTCAGCGTAATCAGCCCCAGCATTTT. It translates to CASSLDSQRNQPQHF.